This T cell receptor beta chain is drawn from a study of siplizumab effects on memory and regulatory T cells. The CDR3 spans 14 residues. V was clipped by 7 bases and J by 8 bases, with 21 bases between them. The germline gives CDR1 SGHNT, CDR2 YYREEE (reference sequence). Clones were read by immunoSEQ multiplex PCR, and TCRdb kept only the in-frame ones, dropping some. The data contain over 95,000 clones, about 93% of them singletons. This clonotype was obtained from a human donor in good health. The sequenced sample was non-Treg CD4+ T cells sorted from blood. The V call is TRBV5-4, the J call TRBJ1-1, with a possible D match to TRBD1 (6 bases). The chain's CDR3 is CASHLRTEGTEAFF. The CDR3 DNA follows: TGTGCCAGCCACCTGAGGACAGAGGGGACGGAAGCTTTCTTT.